These 3 T cell receptor beta chains came from one sample sequenced in a study of graft-versus-host responses after intestinal transplantation. Data came from immunoSEQ multiplex PCR; TCRdb stores just in-frame clones and leaves some out. The sample yields more than 65,000 clones, roughly 91% seen once. No antigens are known for them. The sequencing used unstimulated CD4+ T cells sorted from spleen or lymph node cells, collected before intestinal transplant. These receptor sequences come from a human donor who received an intestinal transplant.

The genes are TRBV30 and TRBJ1-3; possibly TRBD1 for D (6 bases). The CDR3 length is 15 residues. The V gene lost 4 bases and the J gene lost 3 bases, with 16 bases spanning the gap. Per the germline V gene, CDR1 is GTSNPN and CDR2 is SVGIG (reference sequence). CDR3 in amino acids: CAWIPRPQGGNTIYF. Here the CDR3 DNA reads TGTGCCTGGATTCCCCGGCCACAGGGTGGAAACACCATATATTTT.

The chain employs TRBV23-1 and TRBJ1-1; TRBD1 matches 9 bases. TRBV23-1 is an ORF, and what it does is uncertain. This CDR3 is 17 amino acids long. V lost 0 bases, J lost 4 bases, and 9 bases stayed unmatched. CDR3 in DNA: TGCGCCAGCAGTCAATCCGGGACAGGGTCGAGGACCACTGAAGCTTTCTTT. This sequence encodes CASSQSGTGSRTTEAFF.

The rearrangement links TRBV7-3 to TRBJ2-3; 9 bases fit TRBD2. Germline V lookup: CDR1 SGHTA, CDR2 FQGTGA. V shed 1 base, J shed 4 bases, and the junction held 3 bases outside the gene matches. This CDR3 spans 15 amino acids. DNA of the CDR3: TGTGCCAGCAGCTTAAGCGGACTAGCGTCAGATACGCAGTATTTT. It is translated as CASSLSGLASDTQYF.